The present TCR beta chain was sequenced within a study of T cells in localized non-small cell lung cancer (dated by TCRdb to about 2020). As for the study more broadly: The study analyzed T cell repertoires of 200 to 250 early-stage NSCLC patients, comparing tumors and uninvolved tumor-adjacent lungs. NSCLC patients had a mean age of approximately 66 years, and around 140 were male and 107 female. All 220 or so NSCLC patients in the cohort were treatment-naive and had localized lung tumors that were resected.

As for this clone: Its binding antigen is unknown. The record has no base qualities; no much larger clone is one base away.

Study-level results and caveats: Because multi-region sequencing of the tumors was not done, intratumor heterogeneity could not be ruled out. Higher blood T cell density associated with longer overall survival, while higher adjacent-lung clonality associated with shorter survival. Since the design was exploratory, TCR variables were selected using unadjusted p-values with no false-discovery rate correction. A median of approximately 50 of the top 100 tumor clones turned up in the paired uninvolved adjacent lung, and roughly 30 of those clones also ranked among the top 100 of that same adjacent lung. Uninvolved tumor-adjacent lung showed the highest T cell clonality, higher than tumor, which suggests more focused antigenic responses in the adjacent lung.

At diagnosis, peripheral blood, uninvolved tumor-adjacent lung and tumor were collected and were preserved as a mix of fresh-frozen and FFPE material. Blood samples were analyzed as peripheral blood mononuclear cells for TCR repertoire profiling. Measured from the cysteine to the phenylalanine, the CDR3 is 16 residues long. The only DNA kept is the CDR3, 48 bases in frame from the first base. V ends up 4 bases short and J 3 bases short, with an unmatched junction base count of 11. CDR1 SGHDT and CDR2 YYEEEE are derived from the germline V gene. TCR beta CDR3 regions were sequenced from DNA using the immunoSEQ Assay. The original methods were these. To compute T cell density, TCR beta template counts were normalized to usable DNA, which was estimated by amplifying housekeeping genes. Richness was estimated using the preseqR package, with extrapolation to 400,000 templates for PBMC samples and to 120,000 templates for tissue samples. Clonality was calculated as one minus Pielou's evenness. Differential abundance testing on productive amino-acid clonotypes, with a minimum total count of 5 and an alpha of 0.1, was used to identify tissue-enriched TCRs. Repertoire overlap between compartments was quantified with the Jaccard Index and Morisita Overlap Index. GLIPH grouped TCR beta CDR3s together with public tetramer-defined viral CDR3s, and a viral motif had to include at least three viral sequences and also show V-gene enrichment. In its TCRdb copy, this immuneACCESS table keeps in-frame sequences only and misses some clones. Where compared with another copy, unresolved V genes explain less than half of these, and the others have no known cause. V, J and clone size derive from that table, while D and trimming were established from the DNA sequence. Within this sample are some 29,000 clones, with roughly 89% of them counted one time only. The leading ten clones occupy 6.5% to 8% of the sample.

The rearrangement joined TRBV5-6 to TRBJ1-2; 8 central nucleotides agree with TRBD1. This clonotype originated in a male donor aged 60 or over with stage I lung adenocarcinoma. The sequencing here drew on peripheral blood, taken before any cancer treatment. The sequenced DNA: TGTGCCAGCAGCGGGAGGCAGGGGGCGCTGGACTATGGCTACACCTTC. It is translated as CASSGRQGALDYGYTF.